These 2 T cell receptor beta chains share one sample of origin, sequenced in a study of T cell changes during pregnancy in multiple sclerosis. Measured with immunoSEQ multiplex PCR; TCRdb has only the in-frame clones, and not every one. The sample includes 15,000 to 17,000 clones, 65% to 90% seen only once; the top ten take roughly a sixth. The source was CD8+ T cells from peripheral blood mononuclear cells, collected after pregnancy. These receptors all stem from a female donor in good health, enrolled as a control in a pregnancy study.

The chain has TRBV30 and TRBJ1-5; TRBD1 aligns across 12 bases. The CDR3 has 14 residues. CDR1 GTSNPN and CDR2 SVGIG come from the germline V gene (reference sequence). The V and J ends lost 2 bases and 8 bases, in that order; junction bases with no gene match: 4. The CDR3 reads CAWSQGTGGEPQHF. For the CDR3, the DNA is TGTGCCTGGAGTCAGGGGACAGGGGGCGAGCCCCAGCATTTT. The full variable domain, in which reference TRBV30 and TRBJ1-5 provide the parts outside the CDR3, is SQTIHQWPATLVQPVGSPLSLECTVEGTSNPNLYWYRQAAGRGLQLLFYSVGIGQISSEVPQNLSASRPQDRQFILSSKKLLLSDSGFYLCAWSQGTGGEPQHFGDGTRLSIL.

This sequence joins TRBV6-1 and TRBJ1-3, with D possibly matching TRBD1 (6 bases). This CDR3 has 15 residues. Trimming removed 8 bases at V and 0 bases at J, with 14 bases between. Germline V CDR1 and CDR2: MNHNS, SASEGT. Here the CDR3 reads CASHWDIASGNTIYF. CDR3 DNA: TGTGCCAGCCACTGGGACATTGCCTCTGGAAACACCATATATTTT.